This T cell receptor beta chain was sequenced for a study of cytomegalovirus exposure and HLA in healthy donors. Study-level results: Judged likely to be a sequencing artifact was a cluster of highly shared sequence variants. V- and J-gene trimming in TCR beta was tied to a missense DCLRE1C variant by an analysis performed later. There were 160 or so TCR beta chains listed as cytomegalovirus-associated. Apparent HLA restriction characterized most CMV-associated TCR beta chains in a later analysis.

Germline CDR1 and CDR2: SGHTA and FQGNSA. Trimming shortened V by 6 bases and J by 2 bases, and 17 bases separated the two germline ends. CDR3 size: 15 residues. This PCR relied on a set of 60 Vbeta primers and 13 Jbeta primers. Sequencing used immunoSEQ multiplex PCR; TCRdb keeps in-frame clones, though not all of them. The sample comprises 76,000 or so clones, around four fifths of which are singletons, and around 8.9% rests with the top ten. The table lists this clone with a count of one. Its antigen is currently unknown. The chain joins TRBV7-2 to TRBJ2-7, with D perhaps TRBD2 (6 bases). Material for sequencing was PBMCs. The TCR originated in a middle-aged woman in good health and CMV-seropositive. CDR3 bases: TGTGCCAGCAGTCAGCTGGGGGGTTTTACCTACGAGCAGTACTTC. It specifies CASSQLGGFTYEQYF.